This TCR beta chain was sequenced during a study of blood T cell repertoires in COVID-19. Study-wide context: The samples span acute and convalescent COVID-19 from the United States, Italy and Spain. PBMCs, B-cell-depleted T cells, or T cells were the source of the cDNA or gDNA that made up the material.

Seattle patients were enrolled during active infection and followed longitudinally. V dropped 5 bases and J dropped 2; count of bases not matched to a gene: 5. CDR1 is MNHEY, CDR2 SVGEGT, per germline. There are 14 residues in the CDR3. The repertoire was sequenced with immunoSEQ multiplex PCR; TCRdb's copy has only in-frame clones and lacks some. The repertoire holds approximately 110,000 clones, with around 85% as singletons. This chain links TRBV6-2 or TRBV6-3 with TRBJ2-7; 8 bases are shared with TRBD1. The receptor was isolated from a woman at least 80 years old with COVID-19, enrolled during active disease. Sequenced input: peripheral blood. The CDR3 spells CASSTGDRTYEQYF. The CDR3 DNA reads as TGTGCCAGCAGTACTGGGGACAGGACCTACGAGCAGTACTTC.